Listed below are T cell receptor beta chains from one sample, sequenced in a study of blood T cell repertoires in COVID-19. TCRdb's table, derived via immunoSEQ multiplex PCR, lists solely in-frame clones and lacks some. The sample shows roughly 200,000 clones, around 79% of them seen only once. Sequences were obtained from peripheral blood. Receptor source: a woman aged 40-49 years with COVID-19, enrolled during active disease. CDR3s include the opening cysteine and the closing phenylalanine or tryptophan. A D gene is named only where the DNA matches it firmly.

V: TRBV4-1
J: TRBJ1-2
length: 14
D: .
DNA: TGCGCCAGCAGCCAAGGGGAAAGGGGCTATGGCTACACCTTC
CDR3: CASSQGERGYGYTF

V: TRBV7-8
J: TRBJ1-1
length: 15
D: .
DNA: TGTGCCAGCAGCTTAGCGCTACGGAGGGACACTGAAGCTTTCTTT
CDR3: CASSLALRRDTEAFF

V: TRBV6-2/TRBV6-3
J: TRBJ2-7
length: 16
D: TRBD2
DNA: TGTGCCAGCAGTTACTCGACCGGGCGGGAGGCCTACGAGCAGTACTTC
CDR3: CASSYSTGREAYEQYF

V: TRBV5-4
J: TRBJ2-7
length: 14
D: .
DNA: TGTGCCAGCAGCTTGGAGAGGTCCCCGTACGAGCAGTACTTC
CDR3: CASSLERSPYEQYF

V: TRBV2
J: TRBJ2-3
length: 17
D: .
DNA: TGTGCCAGCAGTGAAGCGCTCGTCGCCAGTAGCACAGATACGCAGTATTTT
CDR3: CASSEALVASSTDTQYF

V: TRBV7-8
J: TRBJ2-1
length: 13
D: .
DNA: TGTGCCAGCAGCTTAGCTATCCCGGGGGAGCAGTTCTTC
CDR3: CASSLAIPGEQFF

V: TRBV7-2
J: TRBJ2-7
length: 14
D: .
DNA: TGTGCCAGCAGCTCGACTCAGGGGCCCTACGAGCAGTACTTC
CDR3: CASSSTQGPYEQYF

V: TRBV7-6
J: TRBJ1-3
length: 15
D: .
DNA: TGTGCCAGCAGCTCGGGACTCAGCTCTGGAAACACCATATATTTT
CDR3: CASSSGLSSGNTIYF

V: TRBV12-3/TRBV12-4
J: TRBJ1-1
length: 13
D: .
DNA: TGTGCCAGCACTTTGGCGGCGTTTAGTGAAGCTTTCTTT
CDR3: CASTLAAFSEAFF

V: TRBV9
J: TRBJ2-3
length: 13
D: .
DNA: TGTGCCAGCAAACGGGGAGAGACAGATACGCAGTATTTT
CDR3: CASKRGETDTQYF